This T cell receptor beta chain was observed in a study of blood T cell repertoires in COVID-19. TCRdb's table, derived via immunoSEQ multiplex PCR, lists solely in-frame clones and lacks some. The sample contains some 80,000 clones, around 80% of which appear only once. The germline V gene has CDR1 SGHRS and CDR2 YFSETQ. This CDR3 has 16 amino acids. The J segment lost 2 bases and the V segment lost 0 bases, leaving 5 bases of the junction unmatched. This receptor was identified in a woman aged 80 or older with active or convalescent COVID-19. Sample: peripheral blood. V gene TRBV5-1 combines with J gene TRBJ2-5, with 9 positions matching TRBD2. As DNA, the CDR3 is TGCGCCAGCAGCTTGGCTAGCGGGGTGACTCAAGAGACCCAGTACTTC. The encoded protein is CASSLASGVTQETQYF.